The rows below give T cell receptor beta chains drawn from one sample of a study of blood T cell repertoires in COVID-19. Only in-frame clones appear in the TCRdb table, and some are missing; sequencing was by immunoSEQ multiplex PCR. The sample carries about 200,000 clones, around 94% recorded once. Sequenced: peripheral blood. Source of these receptors: a young man with COVID-19, enrolled during active disease. CDR3s include the opening cysteine and the closing phenylalanine or tryptophan. The order of the fields is V gene, D gene, J gene, clone size, CDR3 protein, CDR3 DNA. The D gene is left open where the match is weak. Clone size is given for some rows only: seen once, a few or many times, or a class if the clone is expanded.

>TRBV30|NA|TRBJ1-1|NA
CAWSGRANTEAFF
TGTGCCTGGAGTGGCAGGGCGAACACTGAAGCTTTCTTT
>TRBV9|NA|TRBJ1-2|NA
CASSVAVGPGGLVGYTF
TGTGCCAGCAGCGTAGCCGTAGGTCCGGGAGGGTTAGTAGGCTACACCTTC
>TRBV20-1|NA|TRBJ2-1|once
CSASTVTGHNEQFF
TGCAGTGCTAGTACTGTGACTGGTCACAATGAGCAGTTCTTC
>TRBV6-5|NA|TRBJ1-1|once
CASTRAGIVEAFF
TGTGCCAGCACCCGAGCGGGGATCGTAGAAGCTTTCTTT
>TRBV27|NA|TRBJ2-7|once
CASSSNTGYEQYF
TGTGCCAGCAGTTCCAACACAGGCTACGAGCAGTACTTC
>TRBV4-2|NA|TRBJ1-5|once
CASSQGVGRVDQPQHF
TGTGCCAGCAGCCAAGGCGTTGGTAGAGTGGATCAGCCCCAGCATTTT
>TRBV5-1|TRBD1|TRBJ1-2|NA
CASSSESGQGANGYTF
TGCGCCAGCAGCTCAGAGTCTGGACAGGGGGCTAACGGCTACACCTTC
>TRBV5-6|NA|TRBJ1-2|NA
CASSLKYGMNRYGYTF
TGTGCCAGCAGCTTGAAGTACGGGATGAATCGCTATGGCTACACCTTC
>TRBV6-5|TRBD1|TRBJ1-2|NA
CASSSDRGGSGYTF
TGTGCCAGCAGTTCGGACAGGGGCGGAAGTGGCTACACCTTC
>TRBV6-5|NA|TRBJ1-2|once
CASSSTNRAGYTF
TGTGCCAGCAGTTCGACGAACAGGGCGGGCTACACCTTC
>TRBV4-2|NA|TRBJ2-3|NA
CASSEADLAHLRPDTQYF
TGTGCCAGCAGCGAAGCCGATCTAGCGCACCTAAGGCCAGATACGCAGTATTTT
>TRBV5-4|TRBD1|TRBJ1-1|NA
CASSNGQGAREAFF
TGTGCCAGCAGCAACGGACAGGGCGCCAGAGAAGCTTTCTTT
>TRBV19|NA|TRBJ1-5|NA
CASSIGPGDGQPQHF
TGTGCCAGTAGTATTGGCCCAGGGGACGGTCAGCCCCAGCATTTT
>TRBV4-2|NA|TRBJ1-2|NA
CASSLPGRNYGYTF
TGTGCCAGCAGCCTCCCGGGAAGGAACTATGGCTACACCTTC
>TRBV19|NA|TRBJ1-5|NA
CASISTHRDQPQHF
TGTGCCAGTATTTCTACCCACAGAGATCAGCCCCAGCATTTT
>TRBV7-2|NA|TRBJ2-7|NA
CASSFGGGEQYF
TGTGCCAGCAGCTTCGGTGGCGGCGAGCAGTACTTC
>TRBV5-1|NA|TRBJ2-7|NA
CASSPGWDKSSYEQYF
TGCGCCAGCAGCCCGGGATGGGACAAGAGCTCCTACGAGCAGTACTTC
>TRBV6-5|NA|TRBJ2-5|NA
CASSYRATETQYF
TGTGCCAGCAGTTACCGAGCGACAGAGACCCAGTACTTC
>TRBV6-5|NA|TRBJ1-2|NA
CASSYEGRGPIYGYTF
TGTGCCAGCAGTTACGAAGGGAGGGGCCCTATCTATGGCTACACCTTC
>TRBV29-1|NA|TRBJ2-1|NA
CSVETGDNEQFF
TGCAGCGTTGAAACAGGCGACAATGAGCAGTTCTTC
>TRBV7-3|NA|TRBJ1-1|NA
CASSAGQNTEAFF
TGTGCCAGCAGCGCTGGACAGAACACTGAAGCTTTCTTT
>TRBV6-5|TRBD1|TRBJ1-1|NA
CASSYSTGDTEAFF
TGTGCCAGCAGTTACTCAACAGGGGACACTGAAGCTTTCTTT
>TRBV7-9|TRBD2|TRBJ2-7|NA
CASSPQDGGVYEQYF
TGTGCCAGCAGCCCTCAAGACGGGGGGGTTTACGAGCAGTACTTC
>TRBV5-1|TRBD1|TRBJ1-5|once
CASSSGQGNQPQHF
TGCGCCAGCAGCTCCGGACAGGGGAATCAGCCCCAGCATTTT
>TRBV30|NA|TRBJ1-2|NA
CAWSPLSGYTF
TGTGCCTGGAGTCCCCTCTCGGGCTACACCTTC
>TRBV25-1|NA|TRBJ1-2|NA
CASSSRGGGYTF
TGTGCCAGCTCTTCCAGGGGTGGGGGCTACACCTTC
>TRBV6-5|NA|TRBJ2-7|NA
CASTKNRRAPYEQYF
TGTGCCAGCACCAAAAATAGGCGGGCCCCCTACGAGCAGTACTTC
>TRBV30|NA|TRBJ1-2|NA
CAWRAGVLGYTF
TGTGCCTGGAGGGCAGGGGTGCTGGGCTACACCTTC
>TRBV2|NA|TRBJ1-2|NA
CASSEGRAPRYGYTF
TGTGCCAGCAGCGAAGGGAGGGCCCCTCGCTATGGCTACACCTTC
>TRBV4-1|TRBD1|TRBJ1-1|NA
CASSPTPAGGLLDTEAFF
TGCGCCAGCAGCCCTACCCCTGCAGGGGGCCTTTTAGACACTGAAGCTTTCTTT
>TRBV19|NA|TRBJ1-1|NA
CASSTYGVEAFF
TGTGCCAGTAGTACCTACGGGGTGGAAGCTTTCTTT
>TRBV27|NA|TRBJ1-2|NA
CASSFLDSRRANYGYTF
TGTGCCAGCAGTTTTCTCGACAGCCGAAGAGCTAACTATGGCTACACCTTC
>TRBV6-1|TRBD1|TRBJ1-6|NA
CASSGSEDRARSPLHF
TGTGCCAGCAGTGGTTCTGAGGACAGGGCGCGGTCACCCCTCCACTTT
>TRBV13|NA|TRBJ1-1|NA
CATAPGRGSRGTEAFF
TGTGCCACGGCTCCGGGACGGGGGTCTAGGGGCACTGAAGCTTTCTTT
>TRBV19|NA|TRBJ1-2|NA
CASSIEQFNYGYTF
TGTGCCAGTAGTATAGAACAGTTTAACTATGGCTACACCTTC
>TRBV6-5|NA|TRBJ1-4|NA
CASSYDGSENEKLFF
TGTGCCAGCAGTTACGACGGGTCAGAAAATGAAAAACTGTTTTTT
>TRBV30|TRBD1|TRBJ1-4|NA
CAWSTGGAGEKLFF
TGTGCCTGGAGCACAGGGGGCGCGGGGGAAAAACTGTTTTTT
>TRBV5-1|NA|TRBJ2-1|NA
CASSLTPGEQFF
TGCGCCAGCAGCTTGACACCCGGGGAGCAGTTCTTC
>TRBV27|NA|TRBJ1-1|NA
CASSLGGGKAFF
TGTGCCAGCAGTTTAGGGGGAGGGAAAGCTTTCTTT
>TRBV9|TRBD2|TRBJ2-5|NA
CASSVSGLEETQYF
TGTGCCAGCAGCGTTAGCGGGCTAGAGGAGACCCAGTACTTC
>TRBV5-1|TRBD2|TRBJ2-7|NA
CASSLGVSGGYEQYF
TGCGCCAGCAGCTTGGGGGTTAGCGGGGGTTACGAGCAGTACTTC
>TRBV19|TRBD1|TRBJ1-5|NA
CASSRQGSFQPQHF
TGTGCCAGTAGTCGACAGGGTTCTTTCCAGCCCCAGCATTTT
>TRBV7-9|TRBD1|TRBJ2-7|NA
CATPGGGTGGSYEQYF
TGTGCCACCCCGGGGGGCGGGACAGGGGGTAGCTACGAGCAGTACTTC
>TRBV6-1|NA|TRBJ2-2|NA
CASSEEQVTGELFF
TGTGCCAGCAGTGAAGAACAGGTCACCGGGGAGCTGTTTTTT
>TRBV28|NA|TRBJ2-1|NA
CASSILAGYNEQFF
TGTGCCAGCAGTATCCTGGCGGGGTACAATGAGCAGTTCTTC
>TRBV5-1|TRBD2|TRBJ2-7|NA
CASSSSGGAYEQYF
TGCGCCAGCAGCTCTAGCGGGGGGGCTTACGAGCAGTACTTC
>TRBV3-1/TRBV3-2|NA|TRBJ1-1|NA
CASTTDTEAFF
TGTGCCAGCACCACTGACACTGAAGCTTTCTTT
>TRBV5-5|TRBD1|TRBJ2-3|NA
CASRKQGKADTQYF
TGTGCCAGCAGAAAACAGGGGAAAGCAGATACGCAGTATTTT
>TRBV9|NA|TRBJ2-1|NA
CASSVEGRDYNEQFF
TGTGCCAGCAGCGTAGAGGGCAGGGATTACAATGAGCAGTTCTTC
>TRBV2|TRBD2|TRBJ2-3|NA
CASSGTGTRPSTDTQYF
TGTGCCAGCAGTGGGACCGGGACTAGGCCTAGCACAGATACGCAGTATTTT
>TRBV6-5|TRBD1|TRBJ1-5|NA
CASSLGQADQPQHF
TGTGCCAGCAGCCTCGGACAGGCCGATCAGCCCCAGCATTTT
>TRBV30|TRBD2|TRBJ2-5|NA
CAWSPSGAETQYF
TGTGCCTGGAGTCCTAGCGGGGCGGAGACCCAGTACTTC
>TRBV7-7|NA|TRBJ2-7|NA
CASSSQGHPGEEQYF
TGTGCCAGCAGCTCACAGGGCCACCCGGGTGAGGAGCAGTACTTC
>TRBV25-1|NA|TRBJ1-2|NA
CASSEWGGNYGYTF
TGTGCCAGCAGTGAATGGGGGGGTAACTATGGCTACACCTTC
>TRBV7-9|NA|TRBJ2-7|NA
CASSLGYRRGGEQYF
TGTGCCAGCAGCTTAGGGTATAGGCGAGGAGGCGAGCAGTACTTC
>TRBV5-1|NA|TRBJ2-7|NA
CASSKEGLRYEQYF
TGCGCCAGCAGCAAGGAGGGGTTGAGGTACGAGCAGTACTTC
>TRBV6-5|NA|TRBJ1-6|NA
CASSYPGPHSPLHF
TGTGCCAGCAGTTACCCAGGGCCCCATTCACCCCTCCACTTT
>TRBV16|NA|TRBJ2-2|NA
CASSPGSTGELFF
TGTGCCAGCAGCCCAGGCTCCACCGGGGAGCTGTTTTTT
>TRBV5-1|TRBD1|TRBJ1-1|NA
CASSSLSWTGGNTEAFF
TGCGCCAGCAGCTCCCTATCCTGGACAGGGGGGAACACTGAAGCTTTCTTT
>TRBV20-1|NA|TRBJ2-7|NA
CSASFLRDEQYF
TGCAGTGCTAGTTTCCTGAGAGACGAGCAGTACTTC